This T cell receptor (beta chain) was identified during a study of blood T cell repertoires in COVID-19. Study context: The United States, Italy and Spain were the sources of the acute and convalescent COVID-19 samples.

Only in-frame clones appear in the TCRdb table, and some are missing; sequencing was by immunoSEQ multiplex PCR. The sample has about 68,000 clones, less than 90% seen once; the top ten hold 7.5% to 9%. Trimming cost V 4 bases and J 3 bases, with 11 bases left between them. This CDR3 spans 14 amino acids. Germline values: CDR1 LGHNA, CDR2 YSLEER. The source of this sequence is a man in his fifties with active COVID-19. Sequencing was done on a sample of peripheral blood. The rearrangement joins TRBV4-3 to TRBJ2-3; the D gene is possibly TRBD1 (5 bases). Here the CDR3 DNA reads TGCGCCAGCAGCCTGGGGCCCAAGACAGATACGCAGTATTTT. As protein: CASSLGPKTDTQYF.